This passage covers 17 T cell receptor beta chains from one sample sequenced in a study of monozygotic twins with inflammatory bowel disease. TCRdb re-called the 5' RACE reads and shows each CDR3 protein once, DNA omitted. Here the sample table reports approximately 340,000 distinct CDR3 sequences. Sequencing was carried out using blood. These receptors were obtained from a human donor with ulcerative colitis or Crohn's disease, or a healthy co-twin of an affected twin (not recorded which).

This chain links TRBV18 with TRBJ1-3; TCRdb returns TRBD1, unconfirmable since there is no DNA. CDR1 KGHSH and CDR2 LQKENI come from the germline V gene. This CDR3 is 17 amino acids long. The CDR3 here is CASSPPEDGQGANTIYF.

The chain uses TRBV5-1 and TRBJ2-5; the TRBD2 assignment by TCRdb is unverifiable without DNA. Germline values: CDR1 SGHRS, CDR2 YFSETQ. This CDR3 spans 13 amino acids. Here the CDR3 reads CASSFWGLETQYF.

The chain couples TRBV20-1 to TRBJ2-1. CDR1 DFQATT and CDR2 SNEGSKA come from the germline V gene (reference sequence). The CDR3 runs to 15 residues. The CDR3 reads CSARDFIAGPNEQFF.

The chain couples TRBV5-1 to TRBJ2-1; TCRdb proposes TRBD1, but this gene call is untestable without DNA. From germline, CDR1 is SGHRS and CDR2 YFSETQ. The CDR3 contains 14 residues. CDR3 amino acids: CASSATGGSNEQFF.

The rearrangement links TRBV7-9 to TRBJ1-2; with no DNA, the TCRdb D assignment of TRBD1 cannot be verified. The length of the CDR3 is 13 residues. Germline loops: CDR1 SEHNR, CDR2 FQNEAQ (reference sequence). The CDR3 loop is CATRTPNSYGYTF.

The CDR3 reads CASSSPRGPGLKLFF. This sequence joins TRBV28 and TRBJ1-4; TCRdb indicates TRBD1, and absent DNA this call remains unverified. Germline loops: CDR1 MDHEN, CDR2 SYDVKM. The CDR3 is 15 residues long.

The V gene is TRBV14, the J gene TRBJ2-4; the D call from TCRdb, TRBD2, cannot be confirmed without DNA. CDR1 and CDR2 from the germline V gene are SGHDN and FVKESK. This CDR3 region has 17 residues. CDR3 residues: CASSQEARASGKNIQYF.

The chain links TRBV28 to TRBJ2-6; TCRdb reports TRBD1, a call that lacks DNA to check it against. This CDR3 comprises 16 residues. The V gene's germline CDR1 is MDHEN and CDR2 SYDVKM. Here the CDR3 reads CASSSPFRSGANVLTF.

The genes are TRBV10-3 and TRBJ2-2; TCRdb lists TRBD2, though no DNA is available to test this call. CDR3 length: 14 residues. Germline assignment: CDR1 ENHRY and CDR2 SYGVKD. The CDR3 is CAISEREGSGELFF.

CDR3 amino acids: CASSLTRRNEKLFF. The V and J genes are TRBV5-6 and TRBJ1-4. Germline CDR1 reads SGHDT; CDR2 reads YYEEEE. The CDR3 has 14 amino acids.

Here the CDR3 reads CASSQDAGDTQYF. The rearrangement uses TRBV4-3 and TRBJ2-3; lacking DNA, the TRBD2 call made by TCRdb goes unchecked. Germline lookup yields CDR1 LGHNA and CDR2 YSLEER. This CDR3 has 13 amino acids.

The chain joins TRBV5-4 to TRBJ1-2; TCRdb names TRBD1, which stays unverified in the absence of DNA. The length of the CDR3 is 14 residues. CDR1 and CDR2 from the germline V gene are SGHNT and YYREEE (reference sequence). CDR3 in amino acids: CASSLEPWAPGYTF. Full variable domain (missing parts from reference TRBV5-4 and TRBJ1-2): ETGVTQSPTHLIKTRGQQVTLRCSSQSGHNTVSWYQQALGQGPQFIFQYYREEENGRGNFPPRFSGLQFPNYSSELNVNALELDDSALYLCASSLEPWAPGYTFGSGTRLTVV.

This chain connects TRBV29-1 to TRBJ2-1; TCRdb lists TRBD2, though no DNA is available to test this call. Germline CDR1 reads SQVTM; CDR2 reads ANQGSEA. The CDR3 runs 13 residues. The CDR3 here is CSVETSGSNEQFF.

The rearrangement links TRBV29-1 to TRBJ2-1; TCRdb's D gene call, TRBD1, goes unchecked for lack of DNA. CDR3 size: 14 residues. Germline values: CDR1 SQVTM, CDR2 ANQGSEA. The CDR3 here is CSVEGMTGRNEQFF.

The chain carries TRBV4-3 and TRBJ1-1; TCRdb's D call of TRBD1 is untestable without DNA. Germline loops: CDR1 LGHNA, CDR2 YSLEER. This CDR3 has 13 amino acids. The CDR3 loop is CASSRGLNTEAFF.

The V and J genes are TRBV5-1 and TRBJ2-1; no DNA is available, so the TRBD2 call from TCRdb remains unchecked. CDR1 and CDR2 from the germline V gene are SGHRS and YFSETQ. This CDR3 has 16 amino acids. The CDR3 here is CASSYLAGGSYNEQFF.

The V and J genes are TRBV28 and TRBJ2-7; TCRdb outputs TRBD1, but without DNA this stays unchecked. Germline V gene data show CDR1 as MDHEN and CDR2 as SYDVKM. The CDR3 covers 15 residues. The chain's CDR3 is CASSLGGQVSYEQYF.